This TCR beta chain was captured by sequencing in a study of blood T cells in healthy people across ages. Study-level points and caveats: Diversity estimates drawn from one million T cells were deemed underestimates.

Germline values: CDR1 SEHNR, CDR2 FQNEAQ (reference sequence). Trimming shortened V by 1 base and J by 5 bases, and 17 bases separated the two germline ends. This CDR3 spans 16 amino acids. Comments on this clonotype: Its antigen is not identified.

The authors ran a second PCR of about 6 to 11 cycles using a sample-barcoded 5' primer and a J-beta primer mix. TCRdb independently ran MiXCR on the 5' RACE reads; one entry per CDR3 protein. This sample has around 520,000 distinct CDR3 sequences, with about 26% found just once. The same data also went into a second study, on T cells of mothers and their children.

This sequence originates from a boy younger than 10 in good health. Sequencing was carried out using blood. V is TRBV7-9 and J is TRBJ1-2; D ambiguous. CDR3 protein: CASSLVGTLNSYGYTF. The CDR3 DNA follows: TGTGCCAGCAGCTTAGTTGGCACCCTAAATTCTTATGGCTACACCTTC.